The 30 T cell receptor beta chains below come from one sample, sequenced in a study of T cell repertoires in cytomegalovirus infection. TCRdb analysed the reads with MiXCR anew, one entry per CDR3 protein. Of more than 40,000 distinct CDR3 sequences listed, about a fifth are singletons. Their recognized antigens are unknown. The sample here was CD8+ T cells from cultured PBMCs, taken from culture after CMV antigen stimulation. All receptors derive from a human donor in good health (CMV status not recorded). Some clones in this sample may be carry-over from other donors' samples.

This chain links TRBV10-3 with TRBJ2-4; 7 positions agree with TRBD2. This CDR3 contains 17 residues. From germline, CDR1 is ENHRY and CDR2 SYGVKD. Unmatched junction bases numbered 8, after V lost 0 bases and J lost 3 bases. CDR3 residues: CAISESSQGGLKNIQYF. In DNA, the CDR3 is TGTGCCATCAGTGAGTCGTCGCAGGGAGGGCTCAAAAACATTCAGTACTTC.

J is TRBJ2-1 and V is TRBV7-9; TRBD2 matches 8 bases. With V trimmed by 2 bases and J by 8 bases, 2 bases remained unmatched. Germline-derived CDR1 and CDR2 are SEHNR and FQNEAQ (reference sequence). The CDR3 is made up of 13 amino acids. Written as DNA, the CDR3 is TGTGCCAGCAGCTTAATCGGGGGGGATGAGCAGTTCTTC. Its translation: CASSLIGGDEQFF.

The chain uses TRBV20-1 and TRBJ2-2; D unresolved. The V and J ends lost 3 bases and 2 bases respectively, with 7 bases between them. This CDR3 comprises 13 residues. Germline lookup yields CDR1 DFQATT and CDR2 SNEGSKA (reference sequence). CDR3: CSASGTNTGELFF. The DNA of the CDR3 is TGCAGTGCTAGCGGAACCAACACCGGGGAGCTGTTTTTT.

With respect to this clonotype: At one end the junction does not follow the germline gene, possibly because of a read error. The gene calls are TRBV7-9 and TRBJ1-1; D remains unclear. Germline assignment: CDR1 SEHNR and CDR2 FQNEAQ (reference sequence). The CDR3 runs 15 residues. CDR3 sequence reads: CASSSLTAANTQAFF. DNA for the CDR3: TGTGCCAGCAGCTCCCTTACAGCGGCGAACACTCAAGCTTTCTTT.

In its sample, this clonotype was seen a few times. The genes are TRBV7-3 and TRBJ1-1; possible D gene TRBD1, 5 bases. The V gene lost 1 base and the J gene lost 0 bases, with 9 bases spanning the gap. CDR3 length: 15 amino acids. Germline V gene lookup returns CDR1 SGHTA and CDR2 FQGTGA. CDR3 residues: CASSLIRQLNTEAFF. DNA for the CDR3: TGTGCCAGCAGCTTAATCCGACAGCTGAACACTGAAGCTTTCTTT.

This chain joins TRBV27 and TRBJ2-3; 11 nucleotides agree with TRBD2. Germline CDR1 and CDR2: MNHEY and SMNVEV (reference sequence). The CDR3 runs to 16 residues. V lost 5 bases, J lost 6 bases, and 10 bases stayed unmatched. The CDR3 loop reads CASSLLAGGLPDTQYF. CDR3 DNA: TGTGCCAGCAGTCTGCTAGCGGGAGGCCTACCGGATACGCAGTATTTT.

In this sample, this clonotype turned up a few times. The gene calls are TRBV4-1 and TRBJ2-7; perhaps TRBD1 as D (6 bases). Trimming stripped 2 bases from V and 6 bases from J, with 14 bases between. Germline V gives CDR1 MGHRA, CDR2 YSYEKL. This CDR3 comprises 14 residues. CDR3 coding DNA: TGCGCCAGCAGCCAACTCCAGGGGAGTCCCGAGCAGTACTTC. This sequence encodes CASSQLQGSPEQYF.

This clonotype was observed a few times. The chain is built from TRBV12-3 or TRBV12-4 and TRBJ2-7, with a possible D match to TRBD2 (5 bases). V was clipped by 6 bases and J by 0 bases, with 9 bases between them. The CDR3 runs to 13 residues. CDR3 residues: CASRQRASYEQYF. The CDR3 coding sequence is TGTGCCAGCAGACAGAGGGCCTCCTACGAGCAGTACTTC.

This clonotype was counted only a few times. The J gene is TRBJ1-3, the V gene TRBV12-3 or TRBV12-4; no clear D gene. The CDR3 covers 11 residues. V lost 8 bases and J 9 bases, leaving 11 bases between the germline ends. CDR3 in amino acids: CASWTEGTIYF. The CDR3 DNA follows: TGTGCCAGCTGGACGGAGGGCACCATATATTTT.

V and J are TRBV19 and TRBJ1-1; D perhaps matches TRBD1 (6 bases). The ends were cut back, 3 bases at V and 3 bases at J, with 8 bases in the middle. From germline, CDR1 is LNHDA and CDR2 SQIVND (reference sequence). CDR3 length: 13 amino acids. This CDR3 is CASSIYRDTEAFF. The CDR3 nucleotides read TGTGCCAGTAGTATTTACAGGGACACTGAAGCTTTCTTT. The full variable domain, rest sourced from reference TRBV19 and TRBJ1-1, is DGGITQSPKYLFRKEGQNVTLSCEQNLNHDAMYWYRQDPGQGLRLIYYSQIVNDFQKGDIAEGYSVSREKKESFPLTVTSAQKNPTAFYLCASSIYRDTEAFFGQGTRLTVV.

This clonotype was seen only a few times. The V call is TRBV29-1, the J call TRBJ2-3; 14 positions agree with TRBD2. The CDR3 loop spans 16 amino acids. CDR1 is SQVTM and CDR2 is ANQGSEA in the germline V gene. V lost 5 bases and J lost 4; bases outside the gene matches: 8. CDR3 amino acids: CSVTGTSGSRADTQYF. CDR3 sequence (DNA): TGCAGCGTTACCGGGACTAGCGGGAGTAGGGCAGATACGCAGTATTTT.

This clonotype has only a few counts. The rearrangement joins TRBV7-9 to TRBJ1-1; no clear D. Per germline, CDR1 SEHNR and CDR2 FQNEAQ (reference sequence). Trimming removed 4 bases from V and 1 base from J, with 10 bases in between. This CDR3 has 14 residues. CDR3 sequence reads: CASSSYTSNTEAFF. In nucleotides, the CDR3 is TGTGCCAGCAGCTCATATACATCGAACACTGAAGCTTTCTTT.

This chain links TRBV7-6 with TRBJ2-7; 7 bases are a match to TRBD1. The CDR3 contains 16 residues. Germline loops: CDR1 SGHVS, CDR2 FNYEAQ. V was clipped by 5 bases and J by 4 bases; unmatched bases: 14. The CDR3 DNA is TGTGCCAGCAGCAAGGACAGGACCGAAACGGGATACGAGCAGTACTTC. Its translation is CASSKDRTETGYEQYF.

This chain uses TRBV19 with TRBJ1-2; possible D gene TRBD1, 6 bases. CDR3 length equals 14 residues. With 1 base removed from V and 8 bases from J, the gap between germline ends came to 14 bases. Germline CDR1 LNHDA, CDR2 SQIVND (reference sequence). This CDR3 reads CASSIVQGSGGYTF. The CDR3, as DNA: TGTGCCAGTAGTATAGTACAGGGTTCGGGAGGCTACACCTTC.

The chain joins TRBV7-6 to TRBJ2-1; D is ambiguous. This CDR3 has 15 residues. Germline CDR1 and CDR2: SGHVS and FNYEAQ. V lost 1 base to trimming and J lost 6 bases, with 13 bases between them. The CDR3 DNA reads TGTGCCAGCAGCTTAGTCGGTACTCTGGTCAATGAGCAGTTCTTC. Translating gives CASSLVGTLVNEQFF. Combining the CDR3 with reference TRBV7-6 and TRBJ2-1 gives the whole variable domain GAGVSQSPRYKVTKRGQDVALRCDPISGHVSLYWYRQALGQGPEFLTYFNYEAQQDKSGLPNDRFSAERPEGSISTLTIQRTEQRDSAMYRCASSLVGTLVNEQFFGPGTRLTVL.

This chain connects TRBV5-4 to TRBJ2-5, with no clear D. Germline V gives CDR1 SGHNT, CDR2 YYREEE (reference sequence). The CDR3 totals 17 residues. The V gene lost 4 bases and the J gene lost 4 bases, with 23 bases spanning the gap. The CDR3 DNA is TGTGCCAGCAGCCGATGGGGTGGCCCCTTGAACCGAGAGACCCAGTACTTC. Residues: CASSRWGGPLNRETQYF.

CDR3 DNA sequence: TGTGCCAGCAGGACTAGCGGGATCAATGAGCAGTTCTTC. Its translation: CASRTSGINEQFF. V gene TRBV27 combines with J gene TRBJ2-1, with 11 bases aligning to TRBD2. The germline V gene has CDR1 MNHEY and CDR2 SMNVEV (reference sequence). CDR3 length equals 13 residues. Germline trimming cut 6 bases from V and 6 bases from J; bases unmatched to any gene: 1.

This clonotype was picked up a small number of times. The chain is built from TRBV27 and TRBJ1-2; D remains ambiguous. CDR3 length equals 15 residues. Trimming removed 2 bases at V and 10 bases at J, with 20 bases between. Germline loops: CDR1 MNHEY, CDR2 SMNVEV (reference sequence). Here the CDR3 reads CASSLLSVGRQDYTF. The CDR3 nucleotides are TGTGCCAGCAGTTTACTTTCGGTAGGACGTCAGGACTACACCTTC.

This clonotype showed up just a few times. The V gene is TRBV27, the J gene TRBJ1-5; 7 bases align to TRBD1. The J segment lost 9 bases and the V segment lost 6 bases, leaving 8 bases of the junction unmatched. Germline V gene lookup returns CDR1 MNHEY and CDR2 SMNVEV (reference sequence). The length of the CDR3 is 13 residues. The DNA of the CDR3 is TGTGCCAGCAGCCGGGACAGCTGGCGGCCCCAGCATTTT. Its translation is CASSRDSWRPQHF.

V is TRBV7-2 and J is TRBJ2-2, with TRBD1 matching 9 bases. The CDR3 covers 15 residues. The trim removed 5 bases at V and 6 bases at J, leaving 7 bases unmatched. Germline CDR1 SGHTA, CDR2 FQGNSA. CDR3 coding DNA: TGTGCCAGCAGCCCCCGGACAGGGGAGTCCGGGGAGCTGTTTTTT. Residues: CASSPRTGESGELFF.

This rearrangement joins TRBV11-1 to TRBJ1-1; the match to TRBD1 covers 11 bases. Germline V gene lookup returns CDR1 SGHAT and CDR2 FQDESV (reference sequence). This CDR3 has 16 residues. Trimming removed 5 bases from V and 7 bases from J; junction bases left unmatched: 12. In DNA, the CDR3 is TGTGCCAGCAGCCAGTGGACAGGGGGCGGGATCGGTGAAGCTTTCTTT. Protein product: CASSQWTGGGIGEAFF.

V usage is TRBV11-1 and J usage is TRBJ2-1; 7 nucleotides align to TRBD2. The germline V gene has CDR1 SGHAT and CDR2 FQDESV (reference sequence). V shed 4 bases and J 7 bases; nucleotides not matched to a gene: 16. The CDR3 is made up of 17 amino acids. CDR3: CASSSPEGRENMNEQFF. The CDR3 DNA is TGTGCCAGCAGCTCGCCCGAGGGGCGGGAGAATATGAATGAGCAGTTCTTC.

This clonotype has more than one count but fewer than ten. The chain carries TRBV5-1 and TRBJ2-2, with 11 bases that match TRBD2. Germline values: CDR1 SGHRS, CDR2 YFSETQ. The CDR3 has 18 residues. The V gene end was trimmed by 3 bases and the J gene end by 1 base; junction bases not matched to a gene: 8. The CDR3 loop reads CASSSRTSGSRNTGELFF. CDR3 nucleotide sequence: TGCGCCAGCAGCTCTAGGACTAGCGGGTCCAGGAACACCGGGGAGCTGTTTTTT.

Many counts were recorded for this clonotype. The chain has TRBV4-3 and TRBJ1-1, with D unresolved. V lost 1 base and J lost 6, with 15 bases in between. The CDR3 covers 15 residues. Germline V gene lookup returns CDR1 LGHNA and CDR2 YSLEER. CDR3 region: CASSQGYYSGSEAFF. The DNA for the CDR3 is TGCGCCAGCAGCCAAGGTTACTACAGTGGCTCTGAAGCTTTCTTT.

This clonotype was counted only a few times. This sequence joins TRBV7-3 and TRBJ2-3, with 8 bases lining up with TRBD2. Losses at the gene ends were 5 bases for V and 1 base for J; bases not matched to a gene: 5. Germline V gene lookup returns CDR1 SGHTA and CDR2 FQGTGA. This CDR3 spans 15 amino acids. In DNA, the CDR3 is TGTGCCAGCAGCCCCGATAGCGGGGGCACAGATACGCAGTATTTT. Its translation: CASSPDSGGTDTQYF.

This chain links TRBV7-9 with TRBJ2-5, with TRBD2 as a possible D gene (6 bases). Germline V CDR1 and CDR2: SEHNR, FQNEAQ (reference sequence). With 1 base removed from V and 5 bases from J, the gap between germline ends came to 11 bases. The length of the CDR3 is 14 residues. The CDR3 nucleotides are TGTGCCAGCAGCTTAGTCGGGGGATTCGAGACCCAGTACTTC. The encoded protein is CASSLVGGFETQYF.

A single count supports this clonotype. The V call is TRBV6-2 or TRBV6-3, the J call TRBJ2-2; D perhaps matches TRBD1 (6 bases). The germline gives CDR1 MNHEY, CDR2 SVGEGT. Trimming pared 6 bases from V and 0 bases from J, leaving 14 bases between. The CDR3 is 16 amino acids. The CDR3 DNA reads TGTGCCAGCAGGGTTAACAGGGTCCCGAACACCGGGGAGCTGTTTTTT. Protein sequence: CASRVNRVPNTGELFF.

CDR3 bases: TGTGCCAGCAGCTTAGATTGGGCGACTAACACTGAAGCTTTCTTT. Protein sequence: CASSLDWATNTEAFF. V and J are TRBV7-9 and TRBJ1-1; D is unresolved. Germline CDR1 and CDR2: SEHNR and FQNEAQ (reference sequence). This CDR3 is built from 15 residues. Trimming pared 1 base from V and 2 bases from J, leaving 11 bases between. Together with reference TRBV7-9 and TRBJ1-1, the CDR3 gives the full variable domain: DTGVSQNPRHKITKRGQNVTFRCDPISEHNRLYWYRQTLGQGPEFLTYFQNEAQLEKSRLLSDRFSAERPKGSFSTLEIQRTEQGDSAMYLCASSLDWATNTEAFFGQGTRLTVV.

The rearrangement links TRBV7-8 to TRBJ1-5, with 7 bases that match TRBD1. The junction had 6 bases not matched to a gene; V was cut back by 3 bases and J by 7 bases. Germline-derived CDR1 and CDR2 are SGHVS and FQNEAQ. CDR3 length: 14 amino acids. The CDR3 protein is CASSFDRAGQPQHF. DNA of the CDR3: TGTGCCAGCAGCTTCGACAGGGCGGGACAGCCCCAGCATTTT.

In its sample, this clonotype was seen a few times. V usage is TRBV7-2 and J usage is TRBJ2-5, with TRBD2 matching over 7 bases. The V gene end was trimmed by 4 bases and the J gene end by 1 base; junction bases not matched to a gene: 15. Per the germline V gene, CDR1 is SGHTA and CDR2 is FQGNSA. There are 18 residues in the CDR3. CDR3 nucleotides: TGTGCCAGCAGCTCCCCCGGCCGAGTGGCTAGCGGCCAAGAGACCCAGTACTTC. It yields the protein CASSSPGRVASGQETQYF.